These T cell receptor beta chains were read from a single sample in a study of Graves' ophthalmopathy and Graves' hyperthyroidism. TCRdb redid the calling of the multiplex PCR reads with MiXCR, one entry per CDR3 protein. The top ten clones hold around 25% of a sample with some 48,000 distinct CDR3 sequences, about 50% of them seen once. The specimen sequenced was peripheral blood. These receptors were taken from an adult man with Graves' ophthalmopathy. Each CDR3 is given with its conserved first and last residue. Fields, in order: clone size, D gene, V gene, J gene, CDR3 protein, CDR3 DNA. A D gene is named only where the DNA matches it firmly. The size entry is marked missing in some rows and otherwise reads once, few, many or a size class.

>few|.|TRBV6-1|TRBJ2-5
CASGEVRQETQYF
TGTGCCAGCGGTGAGGTCAGACAAGAGACCCAGTACTTC
>.|.|TRBV19|TRBJ2-7
CASSPEPAASYEQYF
TGTGCCAGTAGTCCTGAGCCAGCGGCCTCCTACGAGCAGTACTTC
>many|.|TRBV7-9|TRBJ2-5
CASSLPGSGGETQYF
TGTGCCAGCAGCTTACCGGGTAGTGGCGGGGAGACCCAGTACTTC
>once|TRBD2|TRBV13|TRBJ2-5
CASSLRLAHQETQYF
TGTGCCAGCAGCTTAAGACTAGCGCACCAAGAGACCCAGTACTTC
>.|.|TRBV19|TRBJ2-7
CASSNGRVSYEQYF
TGTGCCAGTAGTAATGGCAGGGTCTCCTACGAGCAGTACTTC
>.|TRBD2|TRBV9|TRBJ2-3
CASSQGETSW
TGTGCCAGCAGCCAAGGGGAGACTAGCTGG
>medium-sized|TRBD2|TRBV20-1|TRBJ2-1
CSARLASGAHNEQFF
TGCAGTGCTAGACTTGCTAGCGGAGCACACAATGAGCAGTTCTTC
>.|TRBD1|TRBV25-1|TRBJ1-6
CASSELAGGRDSPLHF
TGTGCCAGCAGTGAATTGGCAGGGGGCAGGGATTCACCCCTCCACTTT
>.|TRBD1|TRBV20-1|TRBJ1-1
CSARSGTGNTEAFF
TGCAGTGCTAGATCCGGGACAGGGAACACTGAAGCTTTCTTT
>many|.|TRBV20-1|TRBJ1-1
CSARERDWRTEAFF
TGCAGTGCTAGAGAAAGGGACTGGAGAACTGAAGCTTTCTTT
>many|TRBD1|TRBV12-3/TRBV12-4|TRBJ2-5
CASSLRSGTGDKETQYF
TGTGCCAGCAGTTTACGCTCCGGGACAGGTGATAAAGAGACCCAGTACTTC
>.|TRBD2|TRBV6-6|TRBJ2-3
CASRVRTSGTDTQYF
TGTGCCAGCAGGGTTAGGACTAGCGGGACAGATACGCAGTATTTT
>many|TRBD2|TRBV10-1|TRBJ2-3
CASSEIRTGGPFFASTDTQYF
TGCGCCAGCAGTGAGATAAGGACGGGGGGGCCCTTTTTTGCGAGCACAGATACGCAGTATTTT
>many|TRBD2|TRBV6-5|TRBJ2-1
CATLAGRNEQFF
TGTGCCACTTTAGCGGGGAGGAATGAGCAGTTCTTC
>many|.|TRBV6-1|TRBJ2-7
CASSDAPGVYEQYF
TGTGCCAGCAGTGATGCCCCTGGGGTATACGAGCAGTACTTC
>.|TRBD1|TRBV7-8|TRBJ2-2
CASSSFRQGRNTGELFF
TGTGCCAGCAGCTCATTCCGACAGGGGAGGAACACCGGGGAGCTGTTTTTT
>many|.|TRBV10-3|TRBJ2-5
CAIQGDGETQYF
TGTGCCATTCAGGGCGACGGAGAGACCCAGTACTTC
>medium-sized|.|TRBV7-8|TRBJ2-5
CASSLVETQYF
TGTGCCAGCAGCTTAGTAGAGACCCAGTACTTC
>many|TRBD2|TRBV4-2|TRBJ2-3
CASSHLFPGTSGTDTQYF
TGTGCCAGCAGCCACCTCTTCCCCGGGACTAGCGGCACAGATACGCAGTATTTT
>once|.|TRBV29-1|TRBJ2-5
CSARGTYGETQYF
TGCAGCGCCCGTGGGACTTATGGGGAGACCCAGTACTTC
>few|.|TRBV7-9|TRBJ1-1
CASSWGHNTEAFF
TGTGCCAGCAGCTGGGGACACAACACTGAAGCTTTCTTT
>.|TRBD1|TRBV20-1|TRBJ1-5
CSAWAGQGNQPQHF
TGCAGTGCTTGGGCGGGACAGGGTAATCAGCCCCAGCATTTT
>.|.|TRBV19|TRBJ2-7
CASSIPTGGGTGSYEQYF
TGTGCCAGTAGTATACCAACGGGCGGGGGGACAGGGTCCTACGAGCAGTACTTC
>.|.|TRBV14|TRBJ1-1
CASSRWLTEAFF
TGTGCCAGCAGCCGATGGTTAACTGAAGCTTTCTTT
>many|TRBD1|TRBV5-1|TRBJ2-3
CASSRTGDTDTQYF
TGCGCCAGCAGTCGGACAGGGGACACAGATACGCAGTATTTT
>.|.|TRBV7-2|TRBJ2-5
CASSIGGERETQYF
TGTGCCAGCAGCATCGGGGGTGAACGAGAGACCCAGTACTTC
>.|.|TRBV11-3|TRBJ1-1
CASSFGGAGTEAFF
TGTGCCAGCAGCTTTGGGGGTGCGGGCACTGAAGCTTTCTTT
>.|.|TRBV24-1|TRBJ2-1
CATSERLGNNEQFF
TGTGCCACCAGCGAGAGGTTGGGGAACAATGAGCAGTTCTTC
>.|TRBD1|TRBV4-3|TRBJ2-7
CASSADRGAYEQYF
TGCGCCAGCAGCGCCGACAGGGGAGCCTACGAGCAGTACTTC
>.|TRBD1|TRBV5-4|TRBJ2-7
CASSTRDRVGHEQYF
TGTGCCAGCAGCACCCGGGACAGGGTTGGCCACGAGCAGTACTTC
>.|TRBD2|TRBV7-9|TRBJ2-3
CASSGPGTSGRADTQYF
TGTGCCAGCAGCGGGCCCGGGACTAGCGGTCGGGCAGATACGCAGTATTTT
>.|TRBD1|TRBV24-1|TRBJ2-5
CATREQGTGLEETQYF
TGTGCCACCAGAGAACAGGGGACAGGGCTAGAAGAGACCCAGTACTTC
>.|TRBD1|TRBV19|TRBJ1-5
CASRGGTGASNQPQHF
TGTGCCAGTAGGGGGGGAACAGGGGCCAGCAATCAGCCCCAACATTTT
>.|.|TRBV28|TRBJ1-5
CASSLFRTSQPQHF
TGTGCCAGCAGTTTATTTCGGACGTCTCAGCCCCAGCATTTT
>.|TRBD1|TRBV20-1|TRBJ1-5
CSAATGALNQSQRF
TGCAGTGCTGCGACAGGGGCCCTCAATCAGTCCCAGCGTTTT
>.|.|TRBV7-9|TRBJ2-5
CAMGEARQETQYF
TGTGCCATGGGGGAGGCAAGACAAGAGACCCAGTACTTC
>.|.|TRBV7-3|TRBJ1-5
CASSSAQGLNQPQHF
TGTGCCAGCAGCTCGGCCCAGGGCCTCAATCAGCCCCAGCATTTT
>.|TRBD1|TRBV15|TRBJ2-4
CATCDRQGHIQYF
TGTGCCACCTGCGACCGACAGGGCCACATTCAGTACTTC
>.|.|TRBV7-9|TRBJ2-6
CASSQDEGTGANVLTF
TGCGCCAGCAGCCAAGATGAAGGTACTGGGGCCAACGTCCTGACTTTC
>many|.|TRBV12-3/TRBV12-4|TRBJ2-5
CASYPGGLETQYF
TGTGCCAGCTATCCGGGGGGCCTTGAGACCCAGTACTTC